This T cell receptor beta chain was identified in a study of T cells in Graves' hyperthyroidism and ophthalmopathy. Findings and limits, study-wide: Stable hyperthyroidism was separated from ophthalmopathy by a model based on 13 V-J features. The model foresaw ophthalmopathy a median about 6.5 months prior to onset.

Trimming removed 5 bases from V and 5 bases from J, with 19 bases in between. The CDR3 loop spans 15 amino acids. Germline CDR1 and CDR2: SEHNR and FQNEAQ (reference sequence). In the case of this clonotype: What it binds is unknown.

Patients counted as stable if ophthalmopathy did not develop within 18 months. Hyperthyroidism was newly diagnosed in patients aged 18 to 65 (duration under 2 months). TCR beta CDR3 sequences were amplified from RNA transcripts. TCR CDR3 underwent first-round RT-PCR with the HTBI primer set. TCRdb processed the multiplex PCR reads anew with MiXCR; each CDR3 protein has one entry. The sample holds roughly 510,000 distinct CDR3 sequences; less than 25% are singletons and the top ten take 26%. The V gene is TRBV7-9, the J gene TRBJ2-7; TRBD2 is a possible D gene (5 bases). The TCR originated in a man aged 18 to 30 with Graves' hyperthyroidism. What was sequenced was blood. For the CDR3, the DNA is TGTGCCAGCAGCGGGCATCGGACTGTTGGCGACGAGCAGTACTTC. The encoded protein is CASSGHRTVGDEQYF.